This T cell receptor beta chain was recovered during a study of T cell responses to AZD1222 COVID-19 vaccine. In the case of this clone: Its antigen is not known.

The method was immunoSEQ multiplex PCR; TCRdb's version includes in-frame clones alone and lacks a portion of them. The data hold 250,000 to 300,000 clones, with about 94% observed a single time. Study results and caveats: It was only a handful of AZD1222 recipients who were seropositive at baseline. Two doses of AZD1222 preceded a rise in Spike-specific TCR breadth and depth.

The trim removed 4 bases at V and 6 bases at J, leaving 10 bases unmatched. The CDR3 sequence is 15 residues long. Germline CDR1 LGHNA, CDR2 YNFKEQ. This chain uses TRBV4-2 with TRBJ2-5, with 8 nucleotides matching TRBD2. The TCR comes from an adult who received the AZD1222 COVID-19 vaccine. The sample consisted of peripheral blood, taken 28 days after the second AZD1222 dose. CDR3 nucleotides: TGTGCCAGCAGCCGTACGACTAGCGTTGAGAAGACCCAGTACTTC. Protein product: CASSRTTSVEKTQYF.